The rows below give T cell receptor beta chains drawn from one sample of a study of shared clonotypes between healthy human individuals. Method: immunoSEQ multiplex PCR; TCRdb's copy keeps in-frame clones and lacks some. The sample consists of around 2,000,000 clones, about 95% of them appearing once. The sample taken for sequencing was naive CD8+ T cells sorted from blood. These receptors were taken from a man aged 18 to 30 in good health. Each CDR3 is given with its conserved first and last residue. A D gene is named only where the DNA matches it firmly. A row's size may be missing; if present it is once, few, many or a size class.

cdr3_nt	cdr3_aa	d_call	clone_size	v_call	j_call
TGTGCCAGCAGCTTAGCAGTAGCCGGGGAGCTGTTTTTT	CASSLAVAGELFF	.	once	TRBV7-6	TRBJ2-2
TGTGCCAGCAGCTCTGACCAGACTAGCGGTTACTACAATGAGCAGTTCTTC	CASSSDQTSGYYNEQFF	TRBD2	.	TRBV5-6	TRBJ2-1
TGTGCCAGCTCTGGGGGGACTTGGTCCTACGAGCAGTACTTC	CASSGGTWSYEQYF	.	.	TRBV2	TRBJ2-7
TGTGCCAGTAGTCAACCTCTTTCCATGGAGGTTTTCTATAATTCACCCCTCCACTTT	CASSQPLSMEVFYNSPLHF	.	.	TRBV19	TRBJ1-6
TGTGCCAGCAGCGACCAGGGGATGAGTGAGCAGTTCTTC	CASSDQGMSEQFF	.	once	TRBV7-9	TRBJ2-1
TGCGCCAGCAGCCAAGGCAGCCAGGGATTCCCCTACGAGCAGTACTTC	CASSQGSQGFPYEQYF	.	.	TRBV4-3	TRBJ2-7
TGTGCCACCAGCGGGGACAGGCTGAATTTTAAACCCGATCAGCCCCAGCATTTT	CATSGDRLNFKPDQPQHF	TRBD1	.	TRBV15	TRBJ1-5
TGTGCCAGCAGCTCGGGGGTCACAGATACGCAGTATTTT	CASSSGVTDTQYF	.	.	TRBV5-6	TRBJ2-3
TGTGCCTGGAGTGTAAGGGCCACAGCAGTCATGAACACTGAAGCTTTCTTT	CAWSVRATAVMNTEAFF	.	.	TRBV30	TRBJ1-1
TGTGCCAGCAGCGAGAGGGGGGCATTTGCAGACGAGCAGTACTTC	CASSERGAFADEQYF	.	.	TRBV9	TRBJ2-7
TGTGCCAGCAGTATAGGACAGGGTGGCGGGGAGCTGTTTTTT	CASSIGQGGGELFF	TRBD1	.	TRBV2	TRBJ2-2
TGTGCCAGCAGCTTATCAGGGTCGACTAATGAAAAACTGTTTTTT	CASSLSGSTNEKLFF	.	.	TRBV11-3	TRBJ1-4
TGTGCCAGCAGCACTAAGCGGGTTTCCTACGAGCAGTACTTC	CASSTKRVSYEQYF	.	.	TRBV21-1	TRBJ2-7
TGTGCCAGCAGTTCGGACAGCTATAACATGAACACTGAAGCTTTCTTT	CASSSDSYNMNTEAFF	.	.	TRBV6-5	TRBJ1-1
TGTGCCAGCAGTTTAGGAGGGGAGTCTGGCTACACCTTC	CASSLGGESGYTF	.	.	TRBV28	TRBJ1-2
TGTGCCAGCAGCGTAGGGTGGGGTCCCTACGAGCAGTACTTC	CASSVGWGPYEQYF	.	.	TRBV9	TRBJ2-7
TGCGCCAGCAGCCAGGAACAGGGAGACGAGCAGTACTTC	CASSQEQGDEQYF	.	.	TRBV4-1	TRBJ2-7
TGTGCCAGCGCTCCACTAGCGGGAGTGAACGAGCAGTACTTC	CASAPLAGVNEQYF	TRBD2	.	TRBV6-5	TRBJ2-7
TGTGCCAGCAGTTCACGACAGGGGAGGCAAGAGACCCAGTACTTC	CASSSRQGRQETQYF	TRBD1	.	TRBV6-6	TRBJ2-5
TGTGCCAGCACCCCGGCTTTAAGCTCTGGAAACACCATATATTTT	CASTPALSSGNTIYF	.	.	TRBV6-6	TRBJ1-3
TGTGCCAGCAGTTTGACTTTGGGGGGGCGCATCGACGAGCAGTACTTC	CASSLTLGGRIDEQYF	.	.	TRBV6-5	TRBJ2-7
TGTGCCAGCAGCGCCCGGGACACCAATCAGCCCCAGCATTTT	CASSARDTNQPQHF	.	.	TRBV9	TRBJ1-5
TGCGCCAGCAGTGACTTGTCGGGAGAGCAGTTCTTC	CASSDLSGEQFF	.	few	TRBV10-2	TRBJ2-1
TGTGCCAGCAGCTTGGGGGGGGTCTCCTCCAATCAGCCCCAGCATTTT	CASSLGGVSSNQPQHF	.	.	TRBV5-6	TRBJ1-5
TGTGCCAGCAGTCAGGCAGACTCCTACGAGCAGTACTTC	CASSQADSYEQYF	.	once	TRBV6-6	TRBJ2-7
TGCGCCAGCAGCCAAGATTCCGCTGAGGGCTACGAGCAGTACTTC	CASSQDSAEGYEQYF	.	.	TRBV4-3	TRBJ2-7
TGTGCCAGCAGCGTAGAGGGGAACCACAATGAGCAGTTCTTC	CASSVEGNHNEQFF	.	.	TRBV9	TRBJ2-1
TGTGCCAGCAGTGAAGGAAACAGGCGGCCCGGTGAGCAGTACTTC	CASSEGNRRPGEQYF	.	.	TRBV2	TRBJ2-7
TGTGCCAGCAGCGTCGGGAGCTCTCTTAATGAAAAACTGTTTTTT	CASSVGSSLNEKLFF	.	.	TRBV9	TRBJ1-4
TGCGCCAGCAGCTTACAGGGGGCTTACACTGAAGCTTTCTTT	CASSLQGAYTEAFF	TRBD1	.	TRBV5-1	TRBJ1-1
TGTGCCAGTAGTATAAAATGGAATTCACCCCTCCACTTT	CASSIKWNSPLHF	.	.	TRBV19	TRBJ1-6
TGTGCCAGCAGCGCGGGACAGGGCGATTATGGCTACACCTTC	CASSAGQGDYGYTF	TRBD1	.	TRBV5-5	TRBJ1-2
TGTGCCAGCAGTGAGGGGCTAGCGGGCACAGATACGCAGTATTTT	CASSEGLAGTDTQYF	TRBD2	.	TRBV2	TRBJ2-3
TGTGCCAGCAGTCCTCCCCCGGGACAGGGATCCACTGAAGCTTTCTTT	CASSPPPGQGSTEAFF	TRBD1	once	TRBV27	TRBJ1-1
TGTGCCAGCTCACCACGGCTAGCGGGAATTCTTCCTAGCACAGATACGCAGTATTTT	CASSPRLAGILPSTDTQYF	TRBD2	.	TRBV18	TRBJ2-3
TGTGCCAGCAGCGTAACCGGGGGTTCCTACAATGAGCAGTTCTTC	CASSVTGGSYNEQFF	.	.	TRBV9	TRBJ2-1
TGTGCCAGCTCATCTTCGAATCGGCCGCGTACGGCCCCAAACACTGAAGCTTTCTTT	CASSSSNRPRTAPNTEAFF	.	.	TRBV9	TRBJ1-1
TGTGCCAGCAGTGAGGAGCATCGTATAAACACCGGGGAGCTGTTTTTT	CASSEEHRINTGELFF	.	once	TRBV2	TRBJ2-2
TGCGCCAGCAGCCAAGAGCCTAGGGGTATTCAGTACTTC	CASSQEPRGIQYF	.	.	TRBV4-1	TRBJ2-4
TGTGCCAGCAGCTTAGATCTAAGGCTAGCGGGGAACTACGAGCAGTACTTC	CASSLDLRLAGNYEQYF	TRBD2	.	TRBV11-2	TRBJ2-7
TGTGCCAGCAGCCCGACGGTCTCCTACGAGCAGTACTTC	CASSPTVSYEQYF	.	.	TRBV7-2	TRBJ2-7
TGTGCCAGCACCCCCCTGGACGGCAGTGAAAAACTGTTTTTT	CASTPLDGSEKLFF	.	.	TRBV27	TRBJ1-4
TGTGCCAGCAGCCCCGCAAGTGTTGAGCAGTTCTTC	CASSPASVEQFF	.	once	TRBV11-2	TRBJ2-1
TGTGCCAGCAGCGTATCTTGGACAGGGAACGAGCAGTACTTC	CASSVSWTGNEQYF	TRBD1	.	TRBV9	TRBJ2-7
TGCGCCAGCAGCCAAGAGCCGGTAGGGGAAAAACTGTTTTTT	CASSQEPVGEKLFF	.	.	TRBV4-1	TRBJ1-4
TGTGCCAGTAGGGAACCAGGTGCCGCTAGGCCCCAGCATTTT	CASREPGAARPQHF	.	.	TRBV19	TRBJ1-5